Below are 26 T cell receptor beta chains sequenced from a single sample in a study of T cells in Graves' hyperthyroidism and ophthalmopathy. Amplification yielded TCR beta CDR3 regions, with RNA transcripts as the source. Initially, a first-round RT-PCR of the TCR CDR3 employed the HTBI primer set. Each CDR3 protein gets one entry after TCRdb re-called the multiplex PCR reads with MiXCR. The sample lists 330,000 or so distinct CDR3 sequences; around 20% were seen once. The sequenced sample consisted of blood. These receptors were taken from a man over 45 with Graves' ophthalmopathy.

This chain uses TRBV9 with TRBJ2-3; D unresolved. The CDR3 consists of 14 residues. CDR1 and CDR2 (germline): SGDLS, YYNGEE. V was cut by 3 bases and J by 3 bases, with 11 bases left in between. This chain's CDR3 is CASSALGATDTQYF. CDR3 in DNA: TGTGCCAGCAGCGCCCTCGGCGCAACAGATACGCAGTATTTT.

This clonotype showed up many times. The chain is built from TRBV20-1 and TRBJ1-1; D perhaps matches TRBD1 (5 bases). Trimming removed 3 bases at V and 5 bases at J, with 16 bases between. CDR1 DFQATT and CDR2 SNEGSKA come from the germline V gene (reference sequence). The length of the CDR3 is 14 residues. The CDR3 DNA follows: TGCAGTGCTAGGGTCCTGGGTGGGGGGACTGAAGCTTTCTTT. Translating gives CSARVLGGGTEAFF.

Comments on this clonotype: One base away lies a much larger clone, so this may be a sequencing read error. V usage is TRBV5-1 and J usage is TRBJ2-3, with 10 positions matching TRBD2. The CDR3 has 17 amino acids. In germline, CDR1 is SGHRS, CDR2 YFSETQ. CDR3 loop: CASSSIAGGGSTDMQYF. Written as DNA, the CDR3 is TGCGCCAGCAGCTCTATAGCGGGAGGAGGCTCCACAGATATGCAGTATTTT.

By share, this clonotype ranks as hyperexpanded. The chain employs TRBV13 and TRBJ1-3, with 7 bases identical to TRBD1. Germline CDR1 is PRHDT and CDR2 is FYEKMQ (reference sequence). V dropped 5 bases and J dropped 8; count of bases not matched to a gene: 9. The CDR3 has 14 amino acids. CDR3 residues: CASSHAGGPDTIYF. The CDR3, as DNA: TGTGCCAGCAGCCATGCAGGGGGGCCGGACACCATATATTTT.

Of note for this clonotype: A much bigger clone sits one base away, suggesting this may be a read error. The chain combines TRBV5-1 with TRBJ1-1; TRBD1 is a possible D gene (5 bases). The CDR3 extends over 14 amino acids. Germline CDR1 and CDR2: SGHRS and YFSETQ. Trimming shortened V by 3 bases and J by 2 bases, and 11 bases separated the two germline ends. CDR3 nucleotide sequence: TGCGCCAGCAGCTCTGCCTGGGACAACACTGAAGCTTTCTTT. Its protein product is CASSSAWDNTEAFF.

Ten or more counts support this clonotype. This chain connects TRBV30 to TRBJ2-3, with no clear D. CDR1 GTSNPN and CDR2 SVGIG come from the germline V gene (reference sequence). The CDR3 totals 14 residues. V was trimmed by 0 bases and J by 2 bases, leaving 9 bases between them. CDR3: CAWSVRVYTDTQYF. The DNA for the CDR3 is TGTGCCTGGAGTGTTCGAGTGTACACAGATACGCAGTATTTT.

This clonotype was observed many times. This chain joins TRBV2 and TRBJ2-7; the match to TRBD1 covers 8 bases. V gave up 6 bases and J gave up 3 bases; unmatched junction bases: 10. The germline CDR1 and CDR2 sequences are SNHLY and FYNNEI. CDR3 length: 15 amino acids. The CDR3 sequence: CASRHYSTGDYEQYF. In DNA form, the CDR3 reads TGTGCCAGCAGGCATTATTCGACAGGGGACTACGAGCAGTACTTC.

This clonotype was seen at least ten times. The CDR3 is CASRRTRKNTGELFF. The DNA of the CDR3 is TGTGCCAGTCGAAGGACTAGGAAAAACACCGGGGAGCTGTTTTTT. The chain uses TRBV3-1 and TRBJ2-2; TRBD2 agrees at 7 bases. With V trimmed by 9 bases and J by 2 bases, 9 bases remained unmatched. Germline values: CDR1 LGHDT, CDR2 YNNKEL (reference sequence). There are 15 residues in the CDR3. The full variable domain, its missing parts supplied by reference TRBV3-1 and TRBJ2-2, is DTAVSQTPKYLVTQMGNDKSIKCEQNLGHDTMYWYKQDSKKFLKIMFSYNNKELIINETVPNRFSPKSPDKAHLNLHINSLELGDSAVYFCASRRTRKNTGELFFGEGSRLTVL.

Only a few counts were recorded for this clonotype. The CDR3 loop is CASSYSSGRATGELFF. As DNA, the CDR3 is TGTGCCAGCAGTTACTCTAGCGGGAGGGCCACCGGGGAGCTGTTTTTT. V gene TRBV6-5 combines with J gene TRBJ2-2, with 11 bases that match TRBD2. The CDR3 extends over 16 amino acids. The V gene end was trimmed by 0 bases and the J gene end by 4 bases; junction bases not matched to a gene: 1. Germline V gives CDR1 MNHEY, CDR2 SVGAGI.

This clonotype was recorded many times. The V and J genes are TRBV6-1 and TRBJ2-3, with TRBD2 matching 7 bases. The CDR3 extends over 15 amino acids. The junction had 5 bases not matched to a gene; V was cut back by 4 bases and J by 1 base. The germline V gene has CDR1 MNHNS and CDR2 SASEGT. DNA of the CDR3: TGTGCCAGCAGTGCCCTAGCGGCCGGCACAGATACGCAGTATTTT. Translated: CASSALAAGTDTQYF.

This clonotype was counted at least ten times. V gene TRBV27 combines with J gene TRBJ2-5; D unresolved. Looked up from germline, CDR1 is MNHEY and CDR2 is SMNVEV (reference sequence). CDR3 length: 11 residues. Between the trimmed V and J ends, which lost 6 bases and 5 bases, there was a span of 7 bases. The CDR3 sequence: CASSLFETQYF. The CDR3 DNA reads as TGTGCCAGCAGCTTGTTCGAGACCCAGTACTTC.

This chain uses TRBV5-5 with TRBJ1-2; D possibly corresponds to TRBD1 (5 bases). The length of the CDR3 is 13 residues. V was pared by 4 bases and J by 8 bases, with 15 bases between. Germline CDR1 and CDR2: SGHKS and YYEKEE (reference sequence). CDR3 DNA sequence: TGTGCCAGCAGCACGGGACCTACGGCAGGCTACACCTTC. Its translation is CASSTGPTAGYTF.

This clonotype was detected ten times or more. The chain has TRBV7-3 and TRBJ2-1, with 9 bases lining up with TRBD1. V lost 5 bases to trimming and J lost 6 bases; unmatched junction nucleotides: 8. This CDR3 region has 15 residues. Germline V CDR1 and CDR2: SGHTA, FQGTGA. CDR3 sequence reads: CASSPGTGLGNEQFF. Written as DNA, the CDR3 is TGTGCCAGCAGCCCCGGGACAGGGCTTGGCAATGAGCAGTTCTTC.

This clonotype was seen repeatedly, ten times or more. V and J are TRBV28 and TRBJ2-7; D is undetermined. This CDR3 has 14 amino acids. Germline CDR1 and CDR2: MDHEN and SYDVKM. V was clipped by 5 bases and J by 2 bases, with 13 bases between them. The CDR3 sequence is CASSPPPRAYEQYF. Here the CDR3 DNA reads TGTGCCAGCAGTCCCCCCCCACGAGCCTACGAGCAGTACTTC.

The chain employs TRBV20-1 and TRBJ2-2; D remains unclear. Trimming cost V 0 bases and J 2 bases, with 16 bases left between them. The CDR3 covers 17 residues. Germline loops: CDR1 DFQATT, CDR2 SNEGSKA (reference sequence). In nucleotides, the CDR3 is TGCAGTGCTAGAGATACAGAACGGATATTAAACACCGGGGAGCTGTTTTTT. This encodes CSARDTERILNTGELFF.

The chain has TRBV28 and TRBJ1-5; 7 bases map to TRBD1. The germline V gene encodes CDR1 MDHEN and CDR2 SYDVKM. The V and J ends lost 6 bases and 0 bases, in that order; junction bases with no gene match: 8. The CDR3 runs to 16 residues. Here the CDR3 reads CASRGQSAYSNQPQHF. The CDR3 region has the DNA TGTGCCAGCAGGGGACAGAGCGCTTATAGCAATCAGCCCCAGCATTTT.

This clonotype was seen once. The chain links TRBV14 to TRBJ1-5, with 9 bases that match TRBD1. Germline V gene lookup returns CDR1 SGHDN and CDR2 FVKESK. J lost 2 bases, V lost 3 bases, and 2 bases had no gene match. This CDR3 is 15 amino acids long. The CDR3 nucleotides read TGTGCCAGCAGCCACCGGGACAGGGGCAATCAGCCCCAGCATTTT. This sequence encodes CASSHRDRGNQPQHF.

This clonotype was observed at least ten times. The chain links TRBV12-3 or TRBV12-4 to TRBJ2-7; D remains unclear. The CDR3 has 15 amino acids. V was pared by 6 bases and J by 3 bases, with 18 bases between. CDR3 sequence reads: CASSDARHLYYEQYF. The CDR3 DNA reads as TGTGCCAGCAGCGACGCCCGCCACCTCTACTACGAGCAGTACTTC.

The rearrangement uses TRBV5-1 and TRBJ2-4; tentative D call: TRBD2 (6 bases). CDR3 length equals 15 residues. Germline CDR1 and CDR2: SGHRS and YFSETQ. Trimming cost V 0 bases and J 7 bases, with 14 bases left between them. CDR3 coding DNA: TGCGCCAGCAGCTTGGCGGGGGATTCGGCGAACATTCAGTACTTC. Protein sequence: CASSLAGDSANIQYF.

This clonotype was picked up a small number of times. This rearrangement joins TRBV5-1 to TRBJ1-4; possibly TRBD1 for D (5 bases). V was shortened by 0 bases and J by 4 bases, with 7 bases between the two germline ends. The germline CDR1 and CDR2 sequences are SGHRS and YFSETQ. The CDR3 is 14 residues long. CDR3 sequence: CASSLGQLNEKLFF. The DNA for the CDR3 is TGCGCCAGCAGCTTGGGACAGCTTAATGAAAAACTGTTTTTT.

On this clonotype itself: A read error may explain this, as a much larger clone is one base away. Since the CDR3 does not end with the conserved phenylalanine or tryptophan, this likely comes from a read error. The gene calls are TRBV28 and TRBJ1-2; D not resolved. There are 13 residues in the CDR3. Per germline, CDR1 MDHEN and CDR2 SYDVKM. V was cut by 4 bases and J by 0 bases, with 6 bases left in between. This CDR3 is CASSYSTNYGYTI. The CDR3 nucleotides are TGTGCCAGCAGTTACAGTACTAACTATGGCTACACCATC.

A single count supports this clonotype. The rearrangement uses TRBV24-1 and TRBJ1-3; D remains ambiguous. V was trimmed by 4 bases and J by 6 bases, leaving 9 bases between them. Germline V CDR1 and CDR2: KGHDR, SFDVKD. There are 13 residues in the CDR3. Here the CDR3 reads CATSDDIANTIYF. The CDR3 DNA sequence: TGTGCCACCAGTGACGATATAGCAAACACCATATATTTT.

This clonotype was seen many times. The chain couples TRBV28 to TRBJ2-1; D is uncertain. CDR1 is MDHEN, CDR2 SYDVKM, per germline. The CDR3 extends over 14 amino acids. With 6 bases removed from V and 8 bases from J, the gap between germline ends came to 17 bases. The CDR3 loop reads CASSYRSLVDEQFF. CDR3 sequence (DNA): TGTGCCAGCAGCTACAGAAGCCTAGTCGATGAGCAGTTCTTC.

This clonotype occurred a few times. This CDR3 is CASSSTGRAPDTQYF. The DNA of the CDR3 is TGTGCCAGCAGCTCAACAGGGAGAGCCCCCGATACGCAGTATTTT. The chain employs TRBV7-3 and TRBJ2-3; a weak D match, TRBD1 (6 bases). Per germline, CDR1 SGHTA and CDR2 FQGTGA. This CDR3 has 15 amino acids. With 4 bases removed from V and 6 bases from J, the gap between germline ends came to 17 bases.

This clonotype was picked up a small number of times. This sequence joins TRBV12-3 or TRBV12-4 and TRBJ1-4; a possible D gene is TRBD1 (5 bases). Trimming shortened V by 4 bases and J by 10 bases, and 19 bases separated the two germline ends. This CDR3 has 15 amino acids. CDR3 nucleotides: TGTGCCAGCAGTTACGGGCCACCACTAACAGGAAAACTGTTTTTT. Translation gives CASSYGPPLTGKLFF.

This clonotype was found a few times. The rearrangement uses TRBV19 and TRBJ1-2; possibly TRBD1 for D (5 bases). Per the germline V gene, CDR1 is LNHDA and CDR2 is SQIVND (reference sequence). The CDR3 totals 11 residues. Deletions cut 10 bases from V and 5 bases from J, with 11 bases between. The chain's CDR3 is CATGEGYGYTF. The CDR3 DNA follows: TGTGCCACCGGGGAGGGGTATGGCTACACCTTC.